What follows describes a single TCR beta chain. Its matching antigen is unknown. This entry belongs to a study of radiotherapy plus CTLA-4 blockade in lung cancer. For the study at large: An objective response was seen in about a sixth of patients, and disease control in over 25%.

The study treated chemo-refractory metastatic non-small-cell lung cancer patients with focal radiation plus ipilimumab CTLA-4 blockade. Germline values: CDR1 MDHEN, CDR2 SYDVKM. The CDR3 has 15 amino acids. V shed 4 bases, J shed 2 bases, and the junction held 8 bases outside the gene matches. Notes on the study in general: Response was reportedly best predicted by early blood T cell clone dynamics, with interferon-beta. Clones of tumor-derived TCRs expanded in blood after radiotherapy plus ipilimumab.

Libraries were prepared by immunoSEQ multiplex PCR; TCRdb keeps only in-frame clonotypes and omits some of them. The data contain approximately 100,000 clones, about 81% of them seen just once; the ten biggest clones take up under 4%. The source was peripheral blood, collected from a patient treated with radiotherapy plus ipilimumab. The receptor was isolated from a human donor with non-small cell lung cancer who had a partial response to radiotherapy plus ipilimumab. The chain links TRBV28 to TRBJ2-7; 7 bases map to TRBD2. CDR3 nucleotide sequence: TGTGCCAGCAGTTCGGGCGGGAGAGGTCCCTACGAGCAGTACTTC. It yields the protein CASSSGGRGPYEQYF. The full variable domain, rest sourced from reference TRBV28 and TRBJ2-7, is DVKVTQSSRYLVKRTGEKVFLECVQDMDHENMFWYRQDPGLGLRLIYFSYDVKMKEKGDIPEGYSVSREKKERFSLILESASTNQTSMYLCASSSGGRGPYEQYFGPGTRLTVT.